The clone carrying this TCR beta chain was seen repeatedly, ten times or more. J lost 6 bases, V lost 4 bases, and 8 bases had no gene match. Germline CDR1 reads DFQATT; CDR2 reads SNEGSKA (reference sequence). The CDR3 length is 14 residues. Constant-region reverse primers amplified full-length variable regions, followed by semi-nested Nested Universal Primer A PCR. Each CDR3 protein gets one entry after TCRdb re-called the 5' RACE reads with MiXCR. The table shows approximately 47,000 distinct CDR3 sequences, with around 26% occurring only once. This TCR was sampled from a female donor with breast cancer. The chain employs TRBV20-1 and TRBJ2-3, with 9 bases fitting TRBD1. The sequenced sample was naive CD4+ T cells sorted from blood. Subset: naive CD4+ T cells, CD4+CD45RA+CD25-. The CDR3 reads CSAISDRGTDTQYF. For the CDR3, the DNA is TGCAGTGCTATCTCGGACAGGGGAACGGATACGCAGTATTTT.